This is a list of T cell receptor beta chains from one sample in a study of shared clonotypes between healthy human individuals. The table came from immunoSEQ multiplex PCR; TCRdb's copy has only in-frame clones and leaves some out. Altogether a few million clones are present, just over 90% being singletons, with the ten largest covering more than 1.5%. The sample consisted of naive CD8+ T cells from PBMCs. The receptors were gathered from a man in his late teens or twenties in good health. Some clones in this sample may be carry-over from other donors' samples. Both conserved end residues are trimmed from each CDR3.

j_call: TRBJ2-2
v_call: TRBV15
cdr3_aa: ATSRVATGELF

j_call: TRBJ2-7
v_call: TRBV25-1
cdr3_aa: ASSESLTSGRSLRQY

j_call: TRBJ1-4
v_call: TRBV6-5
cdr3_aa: ASSPGTGGVEKLF

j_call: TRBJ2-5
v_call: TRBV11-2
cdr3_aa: ASSFPEQETQY

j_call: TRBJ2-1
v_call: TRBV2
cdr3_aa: ASSTYRGGNEQF

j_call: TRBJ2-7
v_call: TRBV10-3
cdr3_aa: ATEMGLGSEQY

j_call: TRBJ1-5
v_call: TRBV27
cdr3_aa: ASSLVQGNNQPQH

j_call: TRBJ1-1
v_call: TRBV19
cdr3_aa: ASSADGTPNTEAF

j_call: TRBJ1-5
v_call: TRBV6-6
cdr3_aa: ASSYSITGNLQPQH

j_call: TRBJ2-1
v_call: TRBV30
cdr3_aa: AWSEGLAGVDNEQF

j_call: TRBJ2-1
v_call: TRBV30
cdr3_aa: AGRLAGEYEQF

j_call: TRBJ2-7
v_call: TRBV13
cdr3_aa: ASSLGTGRYEQY

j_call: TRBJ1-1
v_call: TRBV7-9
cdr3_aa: ASSFLGRQRMNTEAF

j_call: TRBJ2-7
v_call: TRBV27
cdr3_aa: ASSPGLYEQY

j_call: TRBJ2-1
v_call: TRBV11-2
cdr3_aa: ASSLVKDEQF

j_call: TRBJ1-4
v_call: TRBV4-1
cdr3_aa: ASSQDGRGEKLF

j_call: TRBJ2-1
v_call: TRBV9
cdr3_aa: ASSVNKAAPNYNEQF

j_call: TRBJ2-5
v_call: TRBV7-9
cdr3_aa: ASSPPSQETQY

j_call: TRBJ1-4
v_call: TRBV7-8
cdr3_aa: ASSQPDGPDEKLF

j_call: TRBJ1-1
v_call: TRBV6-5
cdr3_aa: ASSSGQQDTEAF

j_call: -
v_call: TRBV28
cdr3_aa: ASSLYGADSYEQY

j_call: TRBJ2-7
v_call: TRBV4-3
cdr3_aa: ASSQGPGTSGSYEQY

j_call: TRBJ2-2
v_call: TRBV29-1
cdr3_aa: SVGQGNFAGELF

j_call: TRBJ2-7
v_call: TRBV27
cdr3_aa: ASRTGLSHEQY

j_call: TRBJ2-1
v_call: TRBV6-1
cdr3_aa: ASSDSSGAYNEQF

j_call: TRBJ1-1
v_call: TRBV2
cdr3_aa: ASSADRGLEAF

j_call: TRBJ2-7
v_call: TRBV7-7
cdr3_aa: ASSPLPRRAASYEQY

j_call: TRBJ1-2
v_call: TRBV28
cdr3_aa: ASSMGQVNYGYT

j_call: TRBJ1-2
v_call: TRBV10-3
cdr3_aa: AISSPGRENYGYT

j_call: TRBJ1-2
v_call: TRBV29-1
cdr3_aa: SAASGGWSGYT

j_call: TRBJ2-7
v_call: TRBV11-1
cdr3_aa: ASSSGHPKSYEQY

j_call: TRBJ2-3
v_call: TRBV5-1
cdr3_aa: ASSLAGESTDTQY

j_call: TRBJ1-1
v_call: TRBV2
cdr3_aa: ASSERQTTEAF

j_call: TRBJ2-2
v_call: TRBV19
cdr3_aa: AGGTENTGELF

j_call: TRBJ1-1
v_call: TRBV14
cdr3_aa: ASSQYQGVEAF

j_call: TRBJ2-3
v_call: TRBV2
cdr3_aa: ASSVPLAGGSRTQY

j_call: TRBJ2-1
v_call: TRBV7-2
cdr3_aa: ASSLSGLAGDEQF

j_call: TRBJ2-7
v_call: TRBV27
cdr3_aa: ASSPPGQTLAGYEQY

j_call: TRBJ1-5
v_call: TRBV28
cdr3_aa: ASSLYRNQPQH

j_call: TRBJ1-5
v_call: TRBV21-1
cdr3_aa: ASSKSRNKVNQPQH

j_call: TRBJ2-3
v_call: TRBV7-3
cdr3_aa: ASSPYPAASTDTQY

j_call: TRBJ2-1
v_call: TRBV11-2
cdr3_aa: ASSLEPRVSYNEQF

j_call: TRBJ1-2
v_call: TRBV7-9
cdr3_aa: ASSPGISPLYGYT

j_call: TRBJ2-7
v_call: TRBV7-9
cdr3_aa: ASSTGQASYEQY

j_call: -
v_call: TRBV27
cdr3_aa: ASSFLSTTYEQY

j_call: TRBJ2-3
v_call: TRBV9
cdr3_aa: ASSPGRPQDTQY

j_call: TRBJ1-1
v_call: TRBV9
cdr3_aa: ASSVGGKGEAF

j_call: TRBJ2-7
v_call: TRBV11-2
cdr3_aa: ASSFGTGDYEQY

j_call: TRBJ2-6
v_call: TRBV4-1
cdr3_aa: ASSQDRNRRSSGANVLT